These 29 T cell receptor beta chains were sequenced from one sample in a study of T cells in Graves' hyperthyroidism and ophthalmopathy. The investigators amplified TCR beta CDR3 regions from RNA transcripts. TCR CDR3 underwent first-round RT-PCR with the HTBI primer set. One entry per CDR3 protein results from TCRdb running MiXCR on the multiplex PCR reads. The table lists 480,000 or so distinct CDR3 sequences, approximately 14% of them singletons. The sample taken for sequencing was blood. These TCRs come from a woman under 30 with Graves' hyperthyroidism.

This clonotype was picked up many times. The chain joins TRBV10-3 to TRBJ1-4, with D perhaps matching TRBD1 (6 bases). V gave up 6 bases and J gave up 5 bases, with 13 bases separating them. The CDR3 extends over 14 amino acids. Germline CDR1 and CDR2: ENHRY and SYGVKD. Here the CDR3 DNA reads TGTGCCATCAGGGGGGACATTTTGAATGAAAAACTGTTTTTT. It specifies CAIRGDILNEKLFF.

The table lists this clonotype with a few counts. This chain connects TRBV6-1 to TRBJ1-2, with 12 bases identical to TRBD1. The trim removed 3 bases at V and 7 bases at J, leaving 6 bases unmatched. CDR3 size: 15 residues. Germline CDR1 is MNHNS and CDR2 is SASEGT. DNA for the CDR3: TGTGCCAGCAGTGAGGGACAGGGGGCTAGCGTTGGCTACACCTTC. Protein product: CASSEGQGASVGYTF.

There are many counts of this clonotype. The chain's CDR3 is CATIGQGGYEQYF. Here the CDR3 DNA reads TGTGCCACCATAGGACAGGGCGGCTACGAGCAGTACTTC. The V gene is TRBV19, the J gene TRBJ2-7; TRBD1 aligns across 8 bases. CDR1 and CDR2 (germline): LNHDA, SQIVND (reference sequence). CDR3 length: 13 residues. The V and J ends lost 10 bases and 3 bases, in that order; junction bases with no gene match: 8.

To note about this clonotype: Germline and junction disagree at one end, which may indicate a read error. The chain combines TRBV6-5 with TRBJ1-5, with D perhaps matching TRBD1 (5 bases). CDR1 and CDR2 (germline): MNHEY, SVGAGI. The CDR3 has 15 amino acids. The CDR3 DNA reads as TGTACCAGCAGTTACTCAGGGTTGTGGGGTCAGCCCCAGCATTTT. Translation gives CTSSYSGLWGQPQHF.

The V gene is TRBV20-1, the J gene TRBJ2-3, with TRBD2 matching over 8 bases. The CDR3 is made up of 17 amino acids. V lost 0 bases to trimming and J lost 2 bases; unmatched junction nucleotides: 10. In germline, CDR1 is DFQATT, CDR2 SNEGSKA (reference sequence). In DNA, the CDR3 is TGCAGTGCTAGAGACGTAGCGGGACCCGCCATCACAGATACGCAGTATTTT. Its translation is CSARDVAGPAITDTQYF.

This clonotype came up many times. J is TRBJ2-1 and V is TRBV4-2, with 10 bases lining up with TRBD2. V was clipped by 1 base and J by 3 bases; unmatched bases: 0. Germline assignment: CDR1 LGHNA and CDR2 YNFKEQ. The CDR3 is 15 amino acids. Written as DNA, the CDR3 is TGTGCCAGCAGCCAAGCTAGCGGGAGCTACAATGAGCAGTTCTTC. Translation gives CASSQASGSYNEQFF.

This clonotype was recorded at least ten times. The DNA for the CDR3 is TGTGCCATCAGTGCCCCGGGACAAGGGTCGCGGGAGACCCAGTACTTC. Protein: CAISAPGQGSRETQYF. The chain recombines TRBV10-3 with TRBJ2-5; D perhaps matches TRBD1 (6 bases). The CDR3 has 16 amino acids. Germline V gene sequence: CDR1 ENHRY, CDR2 SYGVKD. V was shortened by 4 bases and J by 5 bases, with 20 bases between the two germline ends.

This clonotype was counted ten times or more. The chain combines TRBV27 with TRBJ2-3; no clear D. The CDR3 is 12 residues long. CDR1 is MNHEY and CDR2 is SMNVEV in the germline V gene (reference sequence). Trimming removed 3 bases at V and 2 bases at J, with 3 bases between. The CDR3 DNA reads TGTGCCAGCAGTTTTAACACAGATACGCAGTATTTT. Encoded protein: CASSFNTDTQYF.

This clonotype has more than one count but fewer than ten. The chain carries TRBV29-1 and TRBJ2-4; D is unclear. Germline lookup yields CDR1 SQVTM and CDR2 ANQGSEA. The CDR3 has 13 residues. V lost 5 bases and J lost 0, with 8 bases in between. The CDR3 region has the DNA TGCAGCGTTAAAGGCCTAGCCAAAAACATTCAGTACTTC. It codes for CSVKGLAKNIQYF.

J is TRBJ1-2 and V is TRBV30, with no clear D. With 2 bases removed from V and 0 bases from J, the gap between germline ends came to 16 bases. The CDR3 totals 16 residues. The germline V gene encodes CDR1 GTSNPN and CDR2 SVGIG (reference sequence). In DNA form, the CDR3 reads TGTGCCTGGAGTCTGTTACAGTTCCGAGCTAACTATGGCTACACCTTC. Its translation: CAWSLLQFRANYGYTF.

This clonotype was observed at least ten times. This chain links TRBV12-3 or TRBV12-4 with TRBJ2-3, with 7 bases aligning to TRBD1. J gave up 4 bases and V 5 bases, and 6 bases lay outside the gene matches. The CDR3 loop spans 14 amino acids. CDR3 amino acids: CASSRDRVPDTQYF. The CDR3 DNA reads as TGTGCCAGCAGTCGTGACAGGGTACCAGATACGCAGTATTTT.

This clonotype was seen ten or more times. This sequence joins TRBV6-1 and TRBJ1-2; D is uncertain. CDR3 length: 15 residues. CDR1 is MNHNS and CDR2 is SASEGT in the germline V gene. Deletions cut 0 bases from V and 1 base from J, with 9 bases between. The CDR3 here is CASSEAWSSNYGYTF. The CDR3 DNA reads TGTGCCAGCAGTGAAGCTTGGTCTAGTAACTATGGCTACACCTTC.

This clonotype was picked up many times. The chain combines TRBV10-3 with TRBJ2-7, with D perhaps given as TRBD1 or TRBD2 (7 bases each). Trimming left V 6 bases short and J 5 bases short, with 14 bases between. Germline V gene sequence: CDR1 ENHRY, CDR2 SYGVKD. This CDR3 region has 13 residues. The CDR3 DNA reads TGTGCCATCAGGACAGGGAGGGACAACGAGCAGTACTTC. It encodes CAIRTGRDNEQYF.

The chain links TRBV5-5 to TRBJ1-5; D unclear. From germline, CDR1 is SGHKS and CDR2 YYEKEE (reference sequence). This CDR3 has 14 residues. The V gene lost 0 bases and the J gene lost 5 bases, with 9 bases spanning the gap. CDR3 bases: TGTGCCAGCAGCTTGGGGGGAATGGATCAGCCCCAGCATTTT. Encoded protein: CASSLGGMDQPQHF.

This clonotype appeared many times. V is TRBV12-3 or TRBV12-4 and J is TRBJ2-1, with D unresolved. The CDR3 covers 12 residues. Trimming cost V 7 bases and J 2 bases, with 6 bases left between them. CDR3 residues: CASMVPYNEQFF. The CDR3 nucleotides are TGTGCCAGCATGGTACCCTACAATGAGCAGTTCTTC.

This chain links TRBV6-1 with TRBJ2-5; D perhaps matches TRBD2 (6 bases). CDR3 length: 16 residues. Trimming removed 2 bases from V and 5 bases from J, with 18 bases in between. Looked up from germline, CDR1 is MNHNS and CDR2 is SASEGT. This CDR3 is CASSELSGSLQETQYF. CDR3 nucleotides: TGTGCCAGCAGTGAACTCTCCGGGAGCCTCCAGGAGACCCAGTACTTC.

This clonotype appeared many times. The chain combines TRBV29-1 with TRBJ1-1; possible D gene TRBD1, 5 bases. Between the trimmed V and J ends, which lost 4 bases and 2 bases, there was a span of 11 bases. The CDR3 is 13 residues long. Germline-derived CDR1 and CDR2 are SQVTM and ANQGSEA. The CDR3 protein is CSVGQRLNTEAFF. The CDR3 nucleotides are TGCAGCGTTGGACAGCGCTTAAACACTGAAGCTTTCTTT.

In the case of this clonotype: At one end, the junction sequence differs from germline, possibly due to a read error. This chain links TRBV12-3 or TRBV12-4 with TRBJ2-2; TRBD2 matches at 14 bases. This CDR3 region has 20 residues. The CDR3 bases are TGTGCCAACAGTCCAATCCCGGGACTAGCGGGAGAATGGAACACCGGGGAGCTGTTTTTT. Translation gives CANSPIPGLAGEWNTGELFF.

This clonotype has a count of ten or more. The chain carries TRBV28 and TRBJ2-7, with D uncertain. CDR3 length: 12 residues. V lost 4 bases to trimming and J lost 3 bases, with 7 bases between them. Germline CDR1 MDHEN, CDR2 SYDVKM. For the CDR3, the DNA is TGTGCCAGCAGTTCGAACCGCTACGAGCAGTACTTC. Translating it yields CASSSNRYEQYF.

This clonotype has at least ten counts. The chain has TRBV11-1 and TRBJ2-7; TRBD2 matches 10 bases. The trim removed 4 bases at V and 2 bases at J, leaving 8 bases unmatched. Per germline, CDR1 SGHAT and CDR2 FQDESV (reference sequence). The CDR3 has 16 amino acids. CDR3 DNA sequence: TGTGCCAGCAGCTCCCCTCTAGCGGGAGTCACCTACGAGCAGTACTTC. Amino acids: CASSSPLAGVTYEQYF.

In regard to this clonotype: This CDR3 fails to terminate in the conserved phenylalanine or tryptophan, so it likely reflects a read error. This sequence joins TRBV9 and TRBJ1-2; D remains unclear. This CDR3 has 16 amino acids. Germline lookup yields CDR1 SGDLS and CDR2 YYNGEE. The V end lost 2 bases, the J end lost 8 bases, and 22 bases lay between the germline ends. CDR3 DNA sequence: TGTGCCAGCAGCGTGGGAACAACTGGTCCCGCGGGAGGCTACACCATC. This translates into CASSVGTTGPAGGYTI.

This clonotype was counted at least ten times. The genes are TRBV25-1 and TRBJ2-3, with 8 bases that match TRBD2. The J segment lost 1 base and the V segment lost 3 bases, leaving 9 bases of the junction unmatched. The CDR3 length is 17 residues. Germline CDR1 is MGHDK and CDR2 is SYGVNS. The CDR3 DNA sequence: TGTGCCAGCAGTGACCCCATAGCGGGATATGGCACAGATACGCAGTATTTT. Protein: CASSDPIAGYGTDTQYF.

The V and J genes are TRBV11-3 and TRBJ1-1; D gene ambiguous. CDR3 size: 15 residues. Germline CDR1 is SGHNT and CDR2 is YENEEA. Trimming shortened V by 2 bases and J by 1 base, and 11 bases separated the two germline ends. In DNA, the CDR3 is TGTGCCAGCAGCTTATTCTTCCTCGGGAACACTGAAGCTTTCTTT. Protein product: CASSLFFLGNTEAFF.

This clonotype was seen repeatedly, ten times or more. The V call is TRBV2, the J call TRBJ1-5, with TRBD1 as a possible D gene (6 bases). Trimming left V 3 bases short and J 5 bases short, with 11 bases between. The CDR3 spans 14 residues. Germline assignment: CDR1 SNHLY and CDR2 FYNNEI. In DNA, the CDR3 is TGTGCCAGCAGTGAGTCAGGGGCAGATCAGCCCCAGCATTTT. As protein: CASSESGADQPQHF.

This clonotype was found many times. The chain uses TRBV13 and TRBJ1-6; no clear D. The CDR3 has 14 amino acids. Trimming shortened V by 3 bases and J by 8 bases, and 11 bases separated the two germline ends. Germline CDR1 and CDR2: PRHDT and FYEKMQ (reference sequence). The CDR3: CASSFFLRDSPLHF. The CDR3 bases are TGTGCCAGCAGCTTTTTTCTGAGGGATTCACCCCTCCACTTT.

Only a few counts were recorded for this clonotype. The gene calls are TRBV18 and TRBJ2-5; 7 bases agree with TRBD1. Germline assignment: CDR1 KGHSH and CDR2 LQKENI. The CDR3 sequence is 15 residues long. V lost 6 bases and J lost 2; bases outside the gene matches: 9. As DNA, the CDR3 is TGTGCCAGCTCCCGCGCGACAGGGTATCAAGAGACCCAGTACTTC. Translated, it gives CASSRATGYQETQYF.

This sequence joins TRBV6-5 and TRBJ2-4, with a possible D match to TRBD2 (7 bases). Trimming removed 2 bases from V and 0 bases from J, with 11 bases in between. This CDR3 region has 16 residues. Germline assignment: CDR1 MNHEY and CDR2 SVGAGI. Here the CDR3 reads CASSYRAGAAKNIQYF. CDR3 nucleotides: TGTGCCAGCAGTTACAGGGCGGGGGCAGCCAAAAACATTCAGTACTTC.

The sample holds a few counts of this clonotype. The V gene is TRBV20-1, the J gene TRBJ1-5; 9 bases align to TRBD1. CDR1 and CDR2 (germline): DFQATT, SNEGSKA (reference sequence). The CDR3 consists of 16 residues. V lost 6 bases to trimming and J lost 7 bases; unmatched junction nucleotides: 16. The DNA for the CDR3 is TGCAGTGCCTACCCGACAGGACAGGGGTTAGAACAGCCCCAGCATTTT. Its translation: CSAYPTGQGLEQPQHF.

This clonotype was picked up many times. The chain couples TRBV11-3 to TRBJ2-1; D unresolved. V lost 1 base to trimming and J lost 6 bases, with 10 bases between them. Germline V gene sequence: CDR1 SGHNT, CDR2 YENEEA. The CDR3 sequence is 14 residues long. The CDR3: CASSLGGIGNEQFF. The CDR3, as DNA: TGTGCCAGCAGCTTAGGTGGGATCGGCAATGAGCAGTTCTTC.